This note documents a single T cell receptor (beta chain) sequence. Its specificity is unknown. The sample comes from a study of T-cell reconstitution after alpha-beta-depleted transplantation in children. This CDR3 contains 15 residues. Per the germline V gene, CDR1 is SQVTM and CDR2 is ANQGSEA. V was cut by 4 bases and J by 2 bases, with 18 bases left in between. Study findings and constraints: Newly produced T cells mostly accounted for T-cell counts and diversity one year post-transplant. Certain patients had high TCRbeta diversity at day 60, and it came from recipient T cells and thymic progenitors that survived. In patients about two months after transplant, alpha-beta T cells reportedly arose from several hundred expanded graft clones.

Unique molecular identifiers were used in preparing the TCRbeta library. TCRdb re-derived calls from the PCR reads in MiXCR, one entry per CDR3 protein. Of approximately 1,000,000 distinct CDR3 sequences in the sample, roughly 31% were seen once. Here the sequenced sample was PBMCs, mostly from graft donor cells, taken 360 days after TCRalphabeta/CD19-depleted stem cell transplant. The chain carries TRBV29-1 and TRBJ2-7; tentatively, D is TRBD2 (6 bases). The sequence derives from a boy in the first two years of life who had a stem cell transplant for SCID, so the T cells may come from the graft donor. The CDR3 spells CSVAIEGLKTYEQYF. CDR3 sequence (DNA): TGCAGCGTTGCTATTGAGGGACTGAAGACCTACGAGCAGTACTTC.